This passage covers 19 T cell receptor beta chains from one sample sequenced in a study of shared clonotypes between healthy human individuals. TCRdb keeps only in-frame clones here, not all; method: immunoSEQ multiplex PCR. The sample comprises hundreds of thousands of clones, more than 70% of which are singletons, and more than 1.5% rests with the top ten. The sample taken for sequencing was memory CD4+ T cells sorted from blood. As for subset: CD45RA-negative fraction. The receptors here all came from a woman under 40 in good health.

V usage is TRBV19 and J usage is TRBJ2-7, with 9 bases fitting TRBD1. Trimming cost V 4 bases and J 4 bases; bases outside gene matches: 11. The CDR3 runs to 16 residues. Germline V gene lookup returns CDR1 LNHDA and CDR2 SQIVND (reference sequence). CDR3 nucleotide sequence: TGTGCCAGTAGTACTCGACGATTGACAGGGGGGTACGAGCAGTACTTC. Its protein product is CASSTRRLTGGYEQYF.

The CDR3 DNA is TGTGCCAGCAGTAGGTCTCCCATCAGGGAGCAGTACTTC. Amino acid sequence: CASSRSPIREQYF. V and J are TRBV27 and TRBJ2-7; D is undetermined. Germline assignment: CDR1 MNHEY and CDR2 SMNVEV (reference sequence). Trimming took off 5 bases at V and 7 bases at J, with 15 bases between the two ends. The CDR3 contains 13 residues.

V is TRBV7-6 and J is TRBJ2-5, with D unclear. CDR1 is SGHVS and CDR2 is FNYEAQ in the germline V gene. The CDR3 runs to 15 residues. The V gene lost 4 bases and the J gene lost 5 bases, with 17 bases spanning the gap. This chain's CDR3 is CASSSNGPPGETQYF. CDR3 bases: TGTGCCAGCAGCTCGAACGGGCCCCCTGGGGAGACCCAGTACTTC.

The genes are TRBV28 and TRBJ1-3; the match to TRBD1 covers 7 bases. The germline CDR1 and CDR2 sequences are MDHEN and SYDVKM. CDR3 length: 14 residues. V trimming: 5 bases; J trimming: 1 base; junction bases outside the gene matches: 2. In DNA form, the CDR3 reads TGTGCCAGCAGTGAGACAGGGTCTGGAAACACCATATATTTT. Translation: CASSETGSGNTIYF.

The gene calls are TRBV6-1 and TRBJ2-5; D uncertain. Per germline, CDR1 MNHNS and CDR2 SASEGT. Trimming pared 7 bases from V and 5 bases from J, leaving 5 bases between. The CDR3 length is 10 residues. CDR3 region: CASTRETQYF. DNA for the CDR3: TGTGCCAGCACCCGTGAGACCCAGTACTTC.

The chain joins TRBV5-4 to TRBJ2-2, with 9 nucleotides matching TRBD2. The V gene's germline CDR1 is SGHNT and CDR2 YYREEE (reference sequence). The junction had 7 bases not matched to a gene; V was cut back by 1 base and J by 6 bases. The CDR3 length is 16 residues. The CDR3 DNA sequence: TGTGCCAGCAGCTTGCTTGGCGGGAGGGGCGCCGGGGAGCTGTTTTTT. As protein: CASSLLGGRGAGELFF. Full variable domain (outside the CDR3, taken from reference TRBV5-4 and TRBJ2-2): ETGVTQSPTHLIKTRGQQVTLRCSSQSGHNTVSWYQQALGQGPQFIFQYYREEENGRGNFPPRFSGLQFPNYSSELNVNALELDDSALYLCASSLLGGRGAGELFFGEGSRLTVL.

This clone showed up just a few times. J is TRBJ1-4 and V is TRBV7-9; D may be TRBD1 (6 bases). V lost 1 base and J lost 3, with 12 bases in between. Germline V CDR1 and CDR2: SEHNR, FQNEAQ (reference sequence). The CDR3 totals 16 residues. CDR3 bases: TGTGCCAGCAGCTTAGATGGGGGGCTGGCTAATGAAAAACTGTTTTTT. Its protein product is CASSLDGGLANEKLFF. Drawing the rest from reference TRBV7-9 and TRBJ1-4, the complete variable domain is DTGVSQNPRHKITKRGQNVTFRCDPISEHNRLYWYRQTLGQGPEFLTYFQNEAQLEKSRLLSDRFSAERPKGSFSTLEIQRTEQGDSAMYLCASSLDGGLANEKLFFGSGTQLSVL.

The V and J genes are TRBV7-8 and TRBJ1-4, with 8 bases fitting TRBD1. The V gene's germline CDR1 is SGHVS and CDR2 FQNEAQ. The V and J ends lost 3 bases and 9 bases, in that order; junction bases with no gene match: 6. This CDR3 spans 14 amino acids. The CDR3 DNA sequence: TGTGCCAGCAGCTTCCCCGGGACAGGAAAAAAACTGTTTTTT. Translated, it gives CASSFPGTGKKLFF.

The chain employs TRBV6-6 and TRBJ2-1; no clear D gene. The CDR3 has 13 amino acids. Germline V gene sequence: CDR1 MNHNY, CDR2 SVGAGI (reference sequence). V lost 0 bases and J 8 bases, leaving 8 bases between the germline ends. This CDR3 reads CASSYSPYYEQFF. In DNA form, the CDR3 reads TGTGCCAGCAGTTACTCTCCGTACTATGAGCAGTTCTTC.

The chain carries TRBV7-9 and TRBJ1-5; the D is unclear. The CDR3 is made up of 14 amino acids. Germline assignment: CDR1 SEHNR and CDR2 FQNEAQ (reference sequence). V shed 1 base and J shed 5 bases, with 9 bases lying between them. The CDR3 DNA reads TGTGCCAGCAGCTTAGGGGGAAACCATCAGCCCCAGCATTTT. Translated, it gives CASSLGGNHQPQHF.

DNA for the CDR3: TGTGCCAGCATAGGGGAGGCTAGCTCAACAGATACGCAGTATTTT. Protein sequence: CASIGEASSTDTQYF. The chain links TRBV2 to TRBJ2-3, with a tentative D call TRBD2 (6 bases). Trimming cost V 7 bases and J 3 bases, with 17 bases left between them. Germline CDR1 and CDR2: SNHLY and FYNNEI. The CDR3 runs 15 residues.

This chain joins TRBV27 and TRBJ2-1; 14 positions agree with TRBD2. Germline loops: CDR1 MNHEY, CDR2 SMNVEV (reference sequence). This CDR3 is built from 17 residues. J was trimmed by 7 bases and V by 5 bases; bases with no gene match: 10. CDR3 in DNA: TGTGCCAGCAGTCCGATCGGACTAGCGGGAGGTACGAATGAGCAGTTCTTC. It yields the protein CASSPIGLAGGTNEQFF.

The CDR3: CASSGGVPSYEQYF. CDR3 DNA sequence: TGCGCCAGCAGCGGGGGGGTACCCTCCTACGAGCAGTACTTC. The V and J genes are TRBV5-1 and TRBJ2-7, with TRBD2 matching over 7 bases. The V gene end was trimmed by 4 bases and the J gene end by 0 bases; junction bases not matched to a gene: 4. Germline V gives CDR1 SGHRS, CDR2 YFSETQ. The CDR3 runs to 14 residues.

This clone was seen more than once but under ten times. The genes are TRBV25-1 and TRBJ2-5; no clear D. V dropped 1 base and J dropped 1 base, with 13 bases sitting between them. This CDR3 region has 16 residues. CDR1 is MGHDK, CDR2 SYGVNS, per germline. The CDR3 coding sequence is TGTGCCAGCAGTGAATTCGCCCTAGGATTCCAAGAGACCCAGTACTTC. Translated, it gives CASSEFALGFQETQYF. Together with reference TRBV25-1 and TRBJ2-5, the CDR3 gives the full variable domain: EADIYQTPRYLVIGTGKKITLECSQTMGHDKMYWYQQDPGMELHLIHYSYGVNSTEKGDLSSESTVSRIRTEHFPLTLESARPSHTSQYLCASSEFALGFQETQYFGPGTRLLVL.

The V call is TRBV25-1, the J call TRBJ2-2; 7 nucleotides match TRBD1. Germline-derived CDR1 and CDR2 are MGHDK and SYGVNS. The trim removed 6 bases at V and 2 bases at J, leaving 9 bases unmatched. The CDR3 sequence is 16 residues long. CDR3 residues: CASSETGTDNTGELFF. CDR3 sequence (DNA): TGTGCCAGCAGCGAAACCGGGACAGACAACACCGGGGAGCTGTTTTTT. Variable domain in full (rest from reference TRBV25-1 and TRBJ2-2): EADIYQTPRYLVIGTGKKITLECSQTMGHDKMYWYQQDPGMELHLIHYSYGVNSTEKGDLSSESTVSRIRTEHFPLTLESARPSHTSQYLCASSETGTDNTGELFFGEGSRLTVL.

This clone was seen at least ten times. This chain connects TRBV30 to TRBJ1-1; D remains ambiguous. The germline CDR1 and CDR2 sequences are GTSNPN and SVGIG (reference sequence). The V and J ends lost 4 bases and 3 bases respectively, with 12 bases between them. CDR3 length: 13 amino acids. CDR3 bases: TGTGCCTGGACTCCCCAACCCCACACTGAAGCTTTCTTT. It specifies CAWTPQPHTEAFF.

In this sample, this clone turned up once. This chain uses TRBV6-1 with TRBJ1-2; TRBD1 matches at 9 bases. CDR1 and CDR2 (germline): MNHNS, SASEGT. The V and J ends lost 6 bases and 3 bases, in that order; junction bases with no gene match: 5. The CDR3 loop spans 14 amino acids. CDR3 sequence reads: CASRPGQGDYGYTF. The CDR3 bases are TGTGCCAGCAGGCCGGGACAGGGAGACTATGGCTACACCTTC.

CDR3 sequence: CASSFLPTSGRAPEQYF. The CDR3 nucleotides are TGTGCCAGCAGCTTCCTGCCGACTAGCGGGAGGGCCCCCGAGCAGTACTTC. The rearrangement links TRBV7-9 to TRBJ2-7, with 14 bases that match TRBD2. The germline V gene encodes CDR1 SEHNR and CDR2 FQNEAQ (reference sequence). This CDR3 region has 17 residues. V lost 3 bases, J lost 6 bases, and 10 bases stayed unmatched. The complete variable domain, with remaining parts taken from reference TRBV7-9 and TRBJ2-7, reads DTGVSQNPRHKITKRGQNVTFRCDPISEHNRLYWYRQTLGQGPEFLTYFQNEAQLEKSRLLSDRFSAERPKGSFSTLEIQRTEQGDSAMYLCASSFLPTSGRAPEQYFGPGTRLTVT.

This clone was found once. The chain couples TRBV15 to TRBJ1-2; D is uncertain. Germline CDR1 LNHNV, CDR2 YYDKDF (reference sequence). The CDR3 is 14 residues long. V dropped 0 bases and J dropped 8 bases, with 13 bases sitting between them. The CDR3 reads CATSRERAPRGYTF. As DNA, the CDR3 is TGTGCCACCAGCAGAGAACGGGCCCCCCGGGGCTACACCTTC.